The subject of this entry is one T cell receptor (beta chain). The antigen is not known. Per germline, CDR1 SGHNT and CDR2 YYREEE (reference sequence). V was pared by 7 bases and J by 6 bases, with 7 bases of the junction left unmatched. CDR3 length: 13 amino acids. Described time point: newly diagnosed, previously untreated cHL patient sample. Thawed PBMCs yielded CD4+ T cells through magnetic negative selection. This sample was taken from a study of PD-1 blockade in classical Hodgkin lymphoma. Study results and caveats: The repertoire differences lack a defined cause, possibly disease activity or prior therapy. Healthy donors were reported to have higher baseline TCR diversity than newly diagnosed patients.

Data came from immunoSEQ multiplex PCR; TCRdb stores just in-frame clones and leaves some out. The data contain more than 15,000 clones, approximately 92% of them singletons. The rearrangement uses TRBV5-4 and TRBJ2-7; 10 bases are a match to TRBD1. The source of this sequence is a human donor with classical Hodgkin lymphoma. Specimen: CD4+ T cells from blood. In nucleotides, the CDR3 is TGTGCCAGCCACCCCGGGACAGGGGTCGAGCAGTACTTC. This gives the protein CASHPGTGVEQYF.